These 15 T cell receptor beta chains were sequenced from one sample in a study of cytomegalovirus exposure and HLA in healthy donors. Produced via immunoSEQ multiplex PCR; TCRdb's table is partial and in-frame only. Among roughly 48,000 clones listed, 88% were seen once. The sample taken for sequencing was PBMCs. The receptors derive from a woman aged 25-40 years in good health and CMV-seronegative.

The rearrangement joins TRBV5-6 to TRBJ1-3; D is possibly TRBD1 (6 bases). The length of the CDR3 is 14 residues. The germline CDR1 and CDR2 sequences are SGHDT and YYEEEE. Trimming removed 0 bases from V and 2 bases from J, with 6 bases in between. The CDR3 protein is CASSLAGAGNTIYF. The CDR3 nucleotides are TGTGCCAGCAGCTTGGCAGGGGCTGGAAACACCATATATTTT.

The chain combines TRBV29-1 with TRBJ2-1; D not certain. The CDR3 has 13 residues. Trimming left V 5 bases short and J 15 bases short, with 23 bases between. Germline CDR1 reads SQVTM; CDR2 reads ANQGSEA. CDR3 DNA sequence: TGCAGCGTTCACAGTGTACGCCTACACTCGAGGTTCTTC. Its protein is CSVHSVRLHSRFF.

V gene TRBV27 combines with J gene TRBJ1-1, with D possibly being TRBD1 (6 bases). CDR3 length: 14 amino acids. V shed 3 bases and J shed 9 bases, with 17 bases lying between them. Germline V lookup: CDR1 MNHEY, CDR2 SMNVEV (reference sequence). In DNA, the CDR3 is TGTGCCAGCAGTTTGGTGACAGGCACCACCAAAGCTTTCTTT. It is translated as CASSLVTGTTKAFF.

This rearrangement joins TRBV19 to TRBJ2-7; unclear D gene. V gave up 6 bases and J gave up 4 bases, with 16 bases separating them. Germline values: CDR1 LNHDA, CDR2 SQIVND (reference sequence). This CDR3 is 14 amino acids long. CDR3 sequence (DNA): TGTGCCAGTAGCCTTGGGCAGCTGGATTACGAGCAGTACTTC. Translating gives CASSLGQLDYEQYF.

This rearrangement joins TRBV4-1 to TRBJ2-7; perhaps TRBD1 as D (6 bases). The CDR3 totals 16 residues. In germline, CDR1 is MGHRA, CDR2 YSYEKL. Deletions cut 0 bases from V and 4 bases from J, with 16 bases between. CDR3 sequence reads: CASSQDDGTSRYEQYF. The CDR3 DNA reads as TGCGCCAGCAGCCAAGACGACGGGACAAGCCGTTACGAGCAGTACTTC.

This clone has more than one count but fewer than ten. This chain links TRBV5-1 with TRBJ1-2; D possibly corresponds to TRBD1 (6 bases). This CDR3 comprises 14 residues. In germline, CDR1 is SGHRS, CDR2 YFSETQ. V was pared by 0 bases and J by 8 bases, with 14 bases between. In DNA, the CDR3 is TGCGCCAGCAGCTTGGAGGTCGACCAGGGGGGCTACACCTTC. Its protein is CASSLEVDQGGYTF.

A single count supports this clone. The rearrangement joins TRBV7-9 to TRBJ2-3; 7 positions match TRBD2. Germline trimming cut 0 bases from V and 5 bases from J; bases unmatched to any gene: 5. Germline V gene data show CDR1 as SEHNR and CDR2 as FQNEAQ (reference sequence). CDR3 length: 15 residues. CDR3 protein: CASSLAAGAVDTQYF. The CDR3 DNA reads as TGTGCCAGCAGCTTAGCGGCGGGAGCGGTAGATACGCAGTATTTT. The whole variable domain, filled in from reference TRBV7-9 and TRBJ2-3, reads DTGVSQNPRHKITKRGQNVTFRCDPISEHNRLYWYRQTLGQGPEFLTYFQNEAQLEKSRLLSDRFSAERPKGSFSTLEIQRTEQGDSAMYLCASSLAAGAVDTQYFGPGTRLTVL.

The chain couples TRBV11-2 to TRBJ2-7; 7 nucleotides align to TRBD2. V was clipped by 6 bases and J by 4 bases; unmatched bases: 9. Germline values: CDR1 SGHAT, CDR2 FQNNGV. The CDR3 has 14 amino acids. The CDR3 region is CASSIGLVRYEQYF. In DNA form, the CDR3 reads TGTGCCAGCAGTATAGGACTAGTAAGGTACGAGCAGTACTTC.

The chain couples TRBV28 to TRBJ2-1, with TRBD2 matching 13 bases. Germline CDR1 reads MDHEN; CDR2 reads SYDVKM. The V and J ends lost 5 bases and 6 bases, in that order; junction bases with no gene match: 10. The CDR3 loop spans 17 amino acids. The CDR3 loop is CASSLIATSGRANEQFF. CDR3 DNA: TGTGCCAGCAGTCTCATCGCCACTAGCGGGAGGGCCAATGAGCAGTTCTTC.

The genes are TRBV25-1 and TRBJ2-1; 7 nucleotides agree with TRBD2. The CDR3 contains 13 residues. The germline CDR1 and CDR2 sequences are MGHDK and SYGVNS. The V segment lost 7 bases and the J segment 7 bases; nucleotides outside the gene matches: 7. CDR3 coding DNA: TGTGCCAGCAAGGGCGGGGGAACAAATGAGCAGTTCTTC. Translated, it gives CASKGGGTNEQFF.

The chain joins TRBV7-9 to TRBJ1-2; 12 bases map to TRBD1. CDR1 is SEHNR, CDR2 FQNEAQ, per germline (reference sequence). V gave up 7 bases and J gave up 3 bases; unmatched junction bases: 12. The CDR3 length is 17 residues. CDR3 region: CASIPGTGGFLDYGYTF. The CDR3 DNA sequence: TGTGCCAGCATCCCTGGGACAGGGGGCTTTTTGGACTATGGCTACACCTTC.

The chain couples TRBV7-2 to TRBJ2-7, with D perhaps TRBD1 (6 bases). Germline lookup yields CDR1 SGHTA and CDR2 FQGNSA. The germline V and J ends were trimmed by 5 bases and 6 bases, with 11 bases remaining between them. The CDR3 extends over 12 amino acids. CDR3 coding DNA: TGTGCCAGCAGCCGTAACAGGGCCGAGCAGTACTTC. Its protein is CASSRNRAEQYF.

V usage is TRBV28 and J usage is TRBJ1-1; D unclear. V lost 8 bases to trimming and J lost 2 bases, with 15 bases between them. The CDR3 is 14 residues long. Germline V gene lookup returns CDR1 MDHEN and CDR2 SYDVKM. The CDR3 DNA sequence: TGTGCCAGCCTTTCGACACCGGTCAACACTGAAGCTTTCTTT. It yields the protein CASLSTPVNTEAFF.

This chain joins TRBV30 and TRBJ2-1; the match to TRBD1 covers 7 bases. There are 15 residues in the CDR3. Germline V lookup: CDR1 GTSNPN, CDR2 SVGIG (reference sequence). The V segment lost 0 bases and the J segment 2 bases; nucleotides outside the gene matches: 4. The CDR3, as DNA: TGTGCCTGGAGTGTACGGCAGGGGGCCTACAATGAGCAGTTCTTC. Amino acids: CAWSVRQGAYNEQFF.

The chain uses TRBV5-5 and TRBJ1-1; TRBD1 agrees at 7 bases. CDR3 length: 16 residues. CDR1 and CDR2 (germline): SGHKS, YYEKEE (reference sequence). The ends lost 4 bases at V and 1 base at J; junction bases unmatched: 10. CDR3 in DNA: TGTGCCAGCAGCCACACGCCGACAGGGAGGAACACTGAAGCTTTCTTT. The encoded protein is CASSHTPTGRNTEAFF.